In its sample, the clone carrying this TCR beta chain was seen many times. The data stem from a study of regulatory T cells in long-lasting Graves disease. V shed 0 bases and J shed 9 bases, with 12 bases lying between them. CDR3 length: 14 amino acids. Germline V gives CDR1 LNHDA, CDR2 SQIVND (reference sequence). Researchers made TCR beta libraries by using iRepertoire HTBI primers and running Arm-PCR on CDR3 regions. TCRdb reanalysed the multiplex PCR reads using MiXCR and keeps one entry per CDR3 protein. The table records 350,000 to 500,000 distinct CDR3 sequences, 16% of them present only once. Time point: newly diagnosed GD, antithyroid drugs for less than 3 months. PBMC-derived RNA was used for the TCR library. The sample was also reused in another study, on T cells in Graves' hyperthyroidism and ophthalmopathy.

This receptor was taken from a young woman with Graves disease. V gene TRBV19 combines with J gene TRBJ2-1; D remains unclear. Specimen: peripheral blood mononuclear cells (PBMCs), collected at new diagnosis, from a patient treated with antithyroid drugs. The CDR3 nucleotides are TGTGCCAGTAGTATAGACAGGTATTCTGGTGAGCAGTTCTTC. This translates into CASSIDRYSGEQFF.